These 3 T cell receptor beta chains share one sample of origin, sequenced in a study of tumor and adjacent non-tumor tissue in lung cancer. No cell sorting was done before RNA was extracted from the tissue. More than 3 cm separated this lung sample from the edge of the tumor. Three rounds of nested PCR, following a modified ARM-PCR protocol, produced the TCRbeta library. TCRdb reprocessed the multiplex PCR reads with MiXCR, giving one entry per CDR3 protein. The sample lists about 98,000 distinct CDR3 sequences, around three quarters occurring once. What was sequenced was distant non-tumor lung tissue. These receptors came from a man aged 55-75 years with small cell lung cancer.

CDR3 in DNA: TGTGCCAGCGCTGAACTAGCGGGAGACACAGATACGCAGTATTTT. Residues: CASAELAGDTDTQYF. This rearrangement joins TRBV6-1 to TRBJ2-3; TRBD2 aligns across 11 bases. Per germline, CDR1 MNHNS and CDR2 SASEGT. Trimming removed 8 bases from V and 2 bases from J; junction bases left unmatched: 6. This CDR3 spans 15 amino acids.

Of note for this clonotype: This sequence may be a read error, since a much larger clone differs from it by one base. The gene calls are TRBV5-4 and TRBJ1-2; 8 positions match TRBD1. The CDR3 runs to 14 residues. Germline V gives CDR1 SGHNT, CDR2 YYREEE (reference sequence). This CDR3 reads CGSNRDRLNYGYTF. In DNA form, the CDR3 reads TGTGGCAGCAACCGGGACAGGCTTAACTATGGCTACACCTTC.

Of note for this clonotype: The junction departs from the called germline gene at one end, perhaps through a read error. The chain is built from TRBV29-1 and TRBJ2-1; TRBD2 agrees at 14 bases. The CDR3 spans 16 residues. The V gene's germline CDR1 is SQVTM and CDR2 ANQGSEA. CDR3 nucleotide sequence: TGCAGCGCGGGACTAGCGGGAGTTGGGTCCTACAATGAACAGTCCTTC. Its translation is CSAGLAGVGSYNEQSF.